This T cell receptor (beta chain) came from a study of blood T cell repertoires in COVID-19. Study context: Sources were T cells, B-cell-depleted T cells, or PBMCs; the material itself was cDNA or gDNA.

Study processing details: Amplification of reference gene primers was used by the study to estimate nucleated cell counts. Some clones are missing from TCRdb's copy, which holds only in-frame ones; the method was immunoSEQ multiplex PCR. The V and J calls and clone size were taken over from that table, and D and trimming were inferred from the DNA. The sample holds approximately 97,000 clones, around 87% seen once. Trimming cost V 6 bases and J 4 bases, with 10 bases left between them. In germline, CDR1 is SNHLY, CDR2 FYNNEI. The CDR3 runs 13 residues. The sequencing sample was made of peripheral blood. The rearrangement joins TRBV2 to TRBJ2-1, with a tentative D call TRBD1 (5 bases). The receptor's source is a human donor in a cohort sampled during active COVID-19. The CDR3 sequence is CASSPRVYNEQFF. The CDR3 nucleotides are TGTGCCAGCAGCCCCAGGGTTTACAATGAGCAGTTCTTC.